This T cell receptor (beta chain) was sequenced in a study of blood T cell repertoires in COVID-19. The CDR3 runs to 13 residues. V lost 5 bases, J lost 3 bases, and 10 bases lay in between. The germline CDR1 and CDR2 sequences are MNHEY and SMNVEV (reference sequence). Participant ages covered about 18 to 95 years across about two dozen US areas. This table comes from immunoSEQ multiplex PCR, and its TCRdb copy is limited to in-frame clones, with some not included. The sample holds about 430,000 clones, roughly 88% seen once. This sequence originates from a woman under 30 who had been exposed to COVID-19. Sequencing was carried out using PBMCs or T cells enriched from blood (not recorded which). V is TRBV27 and J is TRBJ1-1, with D maybe TRBD1 (5 bases). Here the CDR3 reads CASSLTVDTEAFF. The CDR3 DNA reads as TGTGCCAGCAGTCTGACAGTGGACACTGAAGCTTTCTTT.